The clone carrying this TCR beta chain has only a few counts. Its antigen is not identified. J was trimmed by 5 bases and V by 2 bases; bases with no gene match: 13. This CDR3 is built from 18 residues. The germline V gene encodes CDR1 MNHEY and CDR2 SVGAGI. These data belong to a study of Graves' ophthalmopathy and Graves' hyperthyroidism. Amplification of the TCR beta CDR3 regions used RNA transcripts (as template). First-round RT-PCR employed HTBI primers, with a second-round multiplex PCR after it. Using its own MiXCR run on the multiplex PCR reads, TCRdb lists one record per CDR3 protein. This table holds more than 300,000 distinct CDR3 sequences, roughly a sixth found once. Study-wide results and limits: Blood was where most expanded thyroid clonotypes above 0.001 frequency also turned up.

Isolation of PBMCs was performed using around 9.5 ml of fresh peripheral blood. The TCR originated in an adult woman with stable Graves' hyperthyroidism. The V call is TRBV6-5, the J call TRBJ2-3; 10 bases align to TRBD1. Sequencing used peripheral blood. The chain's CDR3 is CASSYSGFGTGVEDTQYF. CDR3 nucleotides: TGTGCCAGCAGTTACAGCGGGTTCGGGACAGGGGTTGAAGATACGCAGTATTTT.